The 4 T cell receptor beta chains presented below share a single source sample, sequenced in a study of OX40 agonist ivuxolimab in advanced cancers. The assay was immunoSEQ multiplex PCR, and TCRdb's table has in-frame clones only and misses some. The sample contains around 38,000 clones, about 90% of which appear only once. The specimen was CD4+ or CD8+ T cells sorted from blood, collected in a trial of the OX40 agonist ivuxolimab. The receptors derive from an adult with an advanced solid tumor such as melanoma, head and neck, liver or kidney cancer.

V gene TRBV25-1 combines with J gene TRBJ2-5, with D unclear. The CDR3 has 12 amino acids. Germline V gives CDR1 MGHDK, CDR2 SYGVNS. V was shortened by 1 base and J by 2 bases, with 2 bases between the two germline ends. The CDR3 spells CASSEWQETQYF. As DNA, the CDR3 is TGTGCCAGCAGTGAATGGCAAGAGACCCAGTACTTC.

This clone was counted a single time. J is TRBJ1-2 and V is TRBV4-3; D possibly corresponds to TRBD1 (5 bases). Looked up from germline, CDR1 is LGHNA and CDR2 is YSLEER. The CDR3 runs 14 residues. Trimming stripped 2 bases from V and 8 bases from J, with 15 bases between. The CDR3 region has the DNA TGCGCCAGCAGCCAAAGGTCAGGGCCCCGGGGCTACACCTTC. The encoded protein is CASSQRSGPRGYTF.

The gene calls are TRBV10-3 and TRBJ2-3, with 7 bases fitting TRBD1. Germline assignment: CDR1 ENHRY and CDR2 SYGVKD. CDR3 length equals 15 residues. V lost 10 bases to trimming and J lost 3 bases; unmatched junction nucleotides: 13. CDR3 bases: TGTGCCAGTACCAAAGGAACAGGGGCGACAGATACGCAGTATTTT. Translating gives CASTKGTGATDTQYF.

The V call is TRBV4-1, the J call TRBJ1-2; D gene unclear. This CDR3 comprises 14 residues. From germline, CDR1 is MGHRA and CDR2 YSYEKL. Trimming pared 4 bases from V and 1 base from J, leaving 10 bases between. Written as DNA, the CDR3 is TGCGCCAGCAGCCGAGACACAGTTAACTATGGCTACACCTTC. Translated: CASSRDTVNYGYTF.